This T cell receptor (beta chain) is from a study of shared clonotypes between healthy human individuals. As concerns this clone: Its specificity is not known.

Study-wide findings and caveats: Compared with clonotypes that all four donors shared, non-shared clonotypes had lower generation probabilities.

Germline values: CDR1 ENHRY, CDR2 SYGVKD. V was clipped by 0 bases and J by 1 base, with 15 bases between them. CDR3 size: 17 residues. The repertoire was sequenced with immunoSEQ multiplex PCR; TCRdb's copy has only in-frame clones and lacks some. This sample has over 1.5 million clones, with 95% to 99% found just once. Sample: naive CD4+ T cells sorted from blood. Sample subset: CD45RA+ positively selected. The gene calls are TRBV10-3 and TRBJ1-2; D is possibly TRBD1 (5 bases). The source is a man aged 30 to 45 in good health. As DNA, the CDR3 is TGTGCCATCAGTGAGTCTTTGGGGGAAAGCGTTAACTATGGCTACACCTTC. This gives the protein CAISESLGESVNYGYTF.